Below are 5 T cell receptor beta chains sequenced from a single sample in a study of early T cells in non-severe SARS-CoV-2 infection. TCRdb itself ran the 5' RACE reads through MiXCR, one entry per CDR3 protein. The data hold tens of thousands of distinct CDR3 sequences, with 12% observed a single time. Input material: whole blood. The source of these receptors is an adult who was a healthcare worker with PCR-confirmed SARS-CoV-2 infection or an uninfected control (not recorded which).

This clonotype came up many times. The rearrangement joins TRBV29-1 to TRBJ2-3; 12 bases align to TRBD1. The CDR3 is 15 residues long. The J segment lost 3 bases and the V segment lost 6 bases, leaving 7 bases of the junction unmatched. Germline V gene data show CDR1 as SQVTM and CDR2 as ANQGSEA. The CDR3 is CSVRDRGQGTDTQYF. The CDR3 region has the DNA TGCAGCGTCAGGGACAGGGGGCAAGGGACAGATACGCAGTATTTT.

A few counts support this clonotype. The chain uses TRBV3-1 and TRBJ2-5, with 7 bases identical to TRBD2. Trimming removed 6 bases from V and 2 bases from J; junction bases left unmatched: 6. The CDR3 extends over 14 amino acids. The V gene's germline CDR1 is LGHDT and CDR2 YNNKEL (reference sequence). This CDR3 is CASSLGLLQETQYF. In DNA form, the CDR3 reads TGTGCCAGCAGTCTGGGACTACTTCAAGAGACCCAGTACTTC.

This clonotype was seen a few times. The chain has TRBV12-3 or TRBV12-4 and TRBJ2-5; TRBD1 agrees at 7 bases. With V trimmed by 1 base and J by 5 bases, 4 bases remained unmatched. The CDR3 contains 14 residues. CDR3 protein: CASSLGDRGETQYF. The CDR3 region has the DNA TGTGCCAGCAGTTTAGGGGACAGAGGGGAGACCCAGTACTTC.

The table lists this clonotype with many counts. The chain uses TRBV18 and TRBJ2-7; perhaps TRBD2 as D (5 bases). V was shortened by 5 bases and J by 0 bases, with 11 bases between the two germline ends. The CDR3 loop spans 14 amino acids. Germline V CDR1 and CDR2: KGHSH, LQKENI. CDR3 bases: TGTGCCAGCTCAAGGGAGAACCCCTCCTACGAGCAGTACTTC. As protein: CASSRENPSYEQYF. Based on the CDR3 plus reference TRBV18 and TRBJ2-7, the full variable domain is NAGVMQNPRHLVRRRGQEARLRCSPMKGHSHVYWYRQLPEEGLKFMVYLQKENIIDESGMPKERFSAEFPKEGPSILRIQQVVRGDSAAYFCASSRENPSYEQYFGPGTRLTVT.

This clonotype was observed a handful of times. The chain is built from TRBV19 and TRBJ2-5, with 7 bases that match TRBD1. The CDR3 length is 14 residues. The ends lost 4 bases at V and 5 bases at J; junction bases unmatched: 7. Germline V gene sequence: CDR1 LNHDA, CDR2 SQIVND (reference sequence). CDR3 sequence: CASSNRQGKETQYF. Written as DNA, the CDR3 is TGTGCCAGTAGTAACCGACAGGGCAAGGAGACCCAGTACTTC.